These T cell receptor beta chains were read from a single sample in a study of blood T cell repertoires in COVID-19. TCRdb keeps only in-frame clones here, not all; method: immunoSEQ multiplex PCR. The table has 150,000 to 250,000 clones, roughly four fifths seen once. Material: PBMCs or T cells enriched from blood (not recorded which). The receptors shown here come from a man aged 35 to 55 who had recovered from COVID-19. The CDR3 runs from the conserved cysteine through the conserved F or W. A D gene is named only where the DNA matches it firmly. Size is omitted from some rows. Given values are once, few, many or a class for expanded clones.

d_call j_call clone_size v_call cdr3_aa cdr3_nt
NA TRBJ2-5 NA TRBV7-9 CASSATGRETQYF TGTGCCAGCAGCGCCACAGGGAGAGAGACCCAGTACTTC
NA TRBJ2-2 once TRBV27 CASRPWTEVTGELFF TGTGCCAGCAGACCTTGGACTGAAGTTACCGGGGAGCTGTTTTTT
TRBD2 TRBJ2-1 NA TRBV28 CASSLIVGGMSPGPNEQFF TGTGCCAGCAGTTTAATCGTGGGGGGGATGTCGCCGGGCCCAAATGAGCAGTTCTTC
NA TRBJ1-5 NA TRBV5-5 CASSPGREGQPQHF TGTGCCAGCAGTCCCGGGAGGGAGGGACAGCCCCAGCATTTT
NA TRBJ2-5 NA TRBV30 CAGRGGQLKFQETQYF TGTGCCGGCCGGGGTGGGCAGTTAAAGTTTCAAGAGACCCAGTACTTC
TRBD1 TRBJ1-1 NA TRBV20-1 CSKLQGDEAFF TGCAGTAAATTACAGGGGGATGAAGCTTTCTTT
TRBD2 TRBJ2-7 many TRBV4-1 CASSPWGSTSGSTRRTSYEQYF TGCGCCAGCAGCCCGTGGGGGTCAACTAGCGGGAGTACCCGACGAACCTCCTACGAGCAGTACTTC
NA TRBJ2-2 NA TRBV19 CASSLRLGGDTGELFF TGTGCCAGTAGCCTAAGACTAGGTGGGGACACCGGGGAGCTGTTTTTT
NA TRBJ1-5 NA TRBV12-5 CASGLERFEQPQHF TGTGCTAGTGGGTTAGAGAGGTTCGAACAGCCCCAGCATTTT
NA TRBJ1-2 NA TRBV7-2 CASSRIGGIYGYTF TGTGCCAGCAGCAGAATTGGGGGGATCTATGGCTACACCTTC
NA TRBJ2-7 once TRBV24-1 CATGSPSSYEQYF TGTGCCACCGGTTCCCCTAGCTCCTACGAGCAGTACTTC
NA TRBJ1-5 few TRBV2 CASSEFGGRNNQPQHF TGTGCCAGCAGTGAATTTGGAGGGAGGAACAATCAGCCCCAGCATTTT
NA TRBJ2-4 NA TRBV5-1 CASSSPSSDLAKNIQYF TGCGCCAGCAGCTCGCCCTCTAGCGATCTAGCCAAAAACATTCAGTACTTC
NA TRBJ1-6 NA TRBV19 CASSISGAGSSPLHF TGTGCCAGTAGTATAAGCGGAGCAGGATCTTCACCCCTCCACTTT
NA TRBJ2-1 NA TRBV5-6 CASSFRGDYNEQFF TGTGCCAGCAGCTTTCGAGGAGACTACAATGAGCAGTTCTTC
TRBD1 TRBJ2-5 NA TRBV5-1 CASSFGEGAGETQYF TGCGCCAGCAGCTTTGGAGAGGGGGCGGGAGAGACCCAGTACTTC
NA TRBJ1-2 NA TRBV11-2 CASSFQDTNYGYTF TGTGCCAGCAGCTTTCAGGATACTAACTATGGCTACACCTTC
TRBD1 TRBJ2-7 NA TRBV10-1 CASSVQGGEQYF TGCGCCAGCAGTGTACAGGGGGGAGAGCAGTACTTC
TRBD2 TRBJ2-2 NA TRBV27 CASSLLPGLAINTGELFF TGTGCCAGCAGTTTGCTACCGGGACTAGCGATCAACACCGGGGAGCTGTTTTTT
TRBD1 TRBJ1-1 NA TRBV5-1 CASSLTGGTEAFF TGCGCCAGCAGCCTTACAGGGGGCACTGAAGCTTTCTTT
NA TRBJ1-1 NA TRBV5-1 CASSYTEPNTEAFF TGCGCCAGCAGCTACACCGAACCCAACACTGAAGCTTTCTTT
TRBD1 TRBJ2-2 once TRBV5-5 CASSRTGPNTGELFF TGTGCCAGCAGCCGGACAGGGCCGAACACCGGGGAGCTGTTTTTT
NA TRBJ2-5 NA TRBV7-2 CASSLGLGQETQYF TGTGCCAGCAGCTTAGGACTCGGCCAAGAGACCCAGTACTTC
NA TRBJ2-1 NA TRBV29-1 CSVGLYNEQFF TGCAGCGTTGGACTCTACAATGAGCAGTTCTTC
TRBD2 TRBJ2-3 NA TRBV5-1 CASSPRPTGGHTDTQYF TGCGCCAGCAGCCCCCGTCCCACGGGAGGCCACACAGATACGCAGTATTTT
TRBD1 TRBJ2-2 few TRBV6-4 CARPDRGLGTGELFF TGTGCCAGACCGGACAGGGGGCTAGGCACCGGGGAGCTGTTTTTT
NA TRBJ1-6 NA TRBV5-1 CASSLSSAGAGNNSPLHF TGCGCCAGCAGCTTGTCGTCCGCTGGAGCAGGGAATAATTCACCCCTCCACTTT
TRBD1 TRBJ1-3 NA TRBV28 CASSYPSDRASGNTIYF TGTGCCAGCAGTTATCCCTCGGACAGGGCGTCTGGAAACACCATATATTTT
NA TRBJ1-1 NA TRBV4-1 CASSQLVSRTEAFF TGCGCCAGCAGCCAACTAGTATCCCGCACTGAAGCTTTCTTT
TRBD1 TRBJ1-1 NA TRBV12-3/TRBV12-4 CAGKGQDDTEAFF TGTGCCGGGAAGGGACAGGACGACACTGAAGCTTTCTTT
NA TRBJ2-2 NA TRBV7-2 CASSSLLPRSRTNTGELFF TGTGCCAGCAGCTCACTCCTGCCTAGGTCTAGAACGAACACCGGGGAGCTGTTTTTT